These 21 T cell receptor beta chains came from one sample sequenced in a study of cytomegalovirus exposure and HLA in healthy donors. PCR was performed using 60 Vbeta and 13 Jbeta primers. TCRdb keeps only in-frame clones here, not all; method: immunoSEQ multiplex PCR. The table records about 160,000 clones, roughly four fifths of them present only once. The sequenced sample consisted of PBMCs. These receptors were collected from a man aged 40-49 years in good health and CMV-seronegative.

The chain is built from TRBV10-3 and TRBJ2-2, with D perhaps matching TRBD1 (5 bases). The ends were cut back, 0 bases at V and 4 bases at J, with 12 bases in the middle. This CDR3 is built from 16 residues. The germline V gene encodes CDR1 ENHRY and CDR2 SYGVKD. The CDR3 region has the DNA TGTGCCATCAGTGAGTCGGGCAGGGTAGGCACCGGGGAGCTGTTTTTT. The encoded protein is CAISESGRVGTGELFF.

This chain's CDR3 is CASRRSNQPQHF. The CDR3 region has the DNA TGTGCCAGCAGACGGAGCAATCAGCCCCAGCATTTT. The V gene is TRBV6-5, the J gene TRBJ1-5; no reliable D call. V was shortened by 6 bases and J by 1 base, with 4 bases between the two germline ends. The germline CDR1 and CDR2 sequences are MNHEY and SVGAGI. This CDR3 region has 12 residues.

This chain links TRBV18 with TRBJ1-1; a possible D gene is TRBD1 (5 bases). The CDR3 runs 12 residues. Trimming cost V 5 bases and J 10 bases, with 14 bases left between them. From germline, CDR1 is KGHSH and CDR2 LQKENI. As DNA, the CDR3 is TGTGCCAGCTCATCCCAAGACAGCCTAGCTTTCTTT. This encodes CASSSQDSLAFF.

The rearrangement links TRBV29-1 to TRBJ1-2; D remains ambiguous. The CDR3 loop spans 9 amino acids. The V end was cut by 3 bases, the J end by 8 bases, with 4 bases between. Germline loops: CDR1 SQVTM, CDR2 ANQGSEA. Written as DNA, the CDR3 is TGCAGCGTTGACCGGGGCTACACCTTC. Encoded protein: CSVDRGYTF.

The gene calls are TRBV27 and TRBJ2-7, with D tentatively TRBD1 (6 bases). V dropped 7 bases and J dropped 3 bases, with 13 bases sitting between them. CDR1 is MNHEY, CDR2 SMNVEV, per germline (reference sequence). CDR3 length equals 13 residues. The CDR3 DNA sequence: TGTGCCAGCACCGCAGGGACACACTACGAGCAGTACTTC. It codes for CASTAGTHYEQYF.

The V gene is TRBV29-1, the J gene TRBJ2-5, with 10 bases identical to TRBD2. Germline CDR1 is SQVTM and CDR2 is ANQGSEA. The CDR3 consists of 16 residues. Germline trimming cut 8 bases from V and 5 bases from J; bases unmatched to any gene: 17. CDR3 residues: CSTLGTPSGGPETQYF. In nucleotides, the CDR3 is TGCAGCACCCTGGGGACTCCTAGCGGGGGACCGGAGACCCAGTACTTC.

The chain has TRBV27 and TRBJ2-7; 7 nucleotides match TRBD1. The V segment lost 8 bases and the J segment 2 bases; nucleotides outside the gene matches: 9. There are 14 residues in the CDR3. Germline CDR1 reads MNHEY; CDR2 reads SMNVEV (reference sequence). This CDR3 is CASGPGQAPYEQYF. CDR3 DNA sequence: TGTGCCAGCGGTCCTGGACAGGCCCCCTACGAGCAGTACTTC.

The rearrangement joins TRBV6-5 to TRBJ2-1, with D unclear. The V gene lost 0 bases and the J gene lost 1 base, with 7 bases spanning the gap. Germline V lookup: CDR1 MNHEY, CDR2 SVGAGI. This CDR3 has 15 amino acids. CDR3: CASSYSRESYNEQFF. The CDR3 nucleotides are TGTGCCAGCAGTTACTCCCGCGAGTCCTACAATGAGCAGTTCTTC.

The chain is built from TRBV6-5 and TRBJ1-5, with D possibly TRBD1 on 6 matching bases. The germline V gene encodes CDR1 MNHEY and CDR2 SVGAGI. V shed 4 bases and J shed 5 bases, with 12 bases lying between them. This CDR3 has 14 amino acids. The CDR3 DNA reads TGTGCCAGCAGTTTAGACAGGAGTTATCAGCCCCAGCATTTT. Its protein is CASSLDRSYQPQHF.

J is TRBJ2-3 and V is TRBV5-1; TRBD2 matches at 7 bases. Germline CDR1 and CDR2: SGHRS and YFSETQ. V shed 4 bases, J shed 0 bases, and the junction held 8 bases outside the gene matches. The CDR3 consists of 16 residues. The CDR3 here is CASSGGRGISTDTQYF. CDR3 nucleotides: TGCGCCAGCAGCGGAGGGCGGGGGATCAGCACAGATACGCAGTATTTT.

The V and J genes are TRBV2 and TRBJ2-3; TRBD2 agrees at 10 bases. The germline V gene encodes CDR1 SNHLY and CDR2 FYNNEI. V dropped 2 bases and J dropped 4; count of bases not matched to a gene: 3. This CDR3 contains 15 residues. CDR3 residues: CASSESGGASDTQYF. CDR3 nucleotide sequence: TGTGCCAGCAGTGAAAGCGGGGGGGCCTCAGATACGCAGTATTTT.

This clone has just a few counts. This sequence joins TRBV6-9 and TRBJ1-3; no clear D gene. The ends were cut back, 5 bases at V and 1 base at J, with 12 bases in the middle. This CDR3 is 15 amino acids long. Per germline, CDR1 MNHGY and CDR2 SVAAGI. The CDR3 region has the DNA TGTGCCAGCAGTGAATTGGCGGATTCTGGAAACACCATATATTTT. Protein sequence: CASSELADSGNTIYF.

This chain connects TRBV10-2 to TRBJ2-1; 7 nucleotides agree with TRBD2. Trimming took 7 bases from V and 5 from J; bases not matched to a gene: 11. Per germline, CDR1 WSHSY and CDR2 SAAADI. CDR3 length: 15 amino acids. CDR3 nucleotides: TGCGCCAGCACCAATAGCGGGCTACTAGACAATGAGCAGTTCTTC. It yields the protein CASTNSGLLDNEQFF.

This clone was found a few times. The chain employs TRBV4-1 and TRBJ2-5; 13 bases align to TRBD2. The CDR3 spans 18 residues. CDR1 and CDR2 (germline): MGHRA, YSYEKL. Trimming removed 1 base from V and 2 bases from J; junction bases left unmatched: 7. CDR3 loop: CASSQGLAGGQFQETQYF. The CDR3 DNA reads TGCGCCAGCAGCCAAGGACTAGCGGGGGGCCAGTTTCAAGAGACCCAGTACTTC.

V is TRBV5-1 and J is TRBJ1-1; no definite D call. Germline lookup yields CDR1 SGHRS and CDR2 YFSETQ. Trimming removed 4 bases at V and 2 bases at J, with 9 bases between. This CDR3 is built from 13 residues. The DNA for the CDR3 is TGCGCCAGCAGCGGGCAGAAAAACACTGAAGCTTTCTTT. Protein sequence: CASSGQKNTEAFF.

The chain employs TRBV10-3 and TRBJ1-6; 7 bases align to TRBD1. V trimming: 7 bases; J trimming: 5 bases; junction bases outside the gene matches: 2. Germline V lookup: CDR1 ENHRY, CDR2 SYGVKD. This CDR3 has 13 amino acids. DNA of the CDR3: TGTGCCATCACTGACAGGGATAATTCACCCCTCCACTTT. Its protein is CAITDRDNSPLHF.

The chain combines TRBV6-1 with TRBJ2-3, with 12 bases identical to TRBD1. CDR3 length equals 16 residues. V shed 1 base and J 4 bases; nucleotides not matched to a gene: 3. The germline gives CDR1 MNHNS, CDR2 SASEGT. CDR3 sequence (DNA): TGTGCCAGCAGTGAAGGGGACAGGGGGCTTGCAGATACGCAGTATTTT. This translates into CASSEGDRGLADTQYF.

The chain uses TRBV9 and TRBJ1-1, with 11 nucleotides matching TRBD1. There are 14 residues in the CDR3. The V gene end was trimmed by 7 bases and the J gene end by 2 bases; junction bases not matched to a gene: 4. The germline V gene encodes CDR1 SGDLS and CDR2 YYNGEE. CDR3 region: CASGRTGGNTEAFF. Written as DNA, the CDR3 is TGTGCCAGCGGCAGGACAGGGGGCAACACTGAAGCTTTCTTT.

V and J are TRBV25-1 and TRBJ1-1, with TRBD1 identical over 9 bases. Trimming removed 4 bases from V and 1 base from J; junction bases left unmatched: 4. The CDR3 spans 15 residues. Germline V gene data show CDR1 as MGHDK and CDR2 as SYGVNS. The CDR3 region has the DNA TGTGCCAGCAGTGGACAGGGGGTTTGGAACACTGAAGCTTTCTTT. Protein: CASSGQGVWNTEAFF.

The chain combines TRBV6-1 with TRBJ2-7; 10 bases are a match to TRBD1. The CDR3 is 16 amino acids. Losses at the gene ends were 4 bases for V and 2 bases for J; bases not matched to a gene: 8. Germline V gene sequence: CDR1 MNHNS, CDR2 SASEGT. CDR3 DNA sequence: TGTGCCAGCAGTGTCCTTGGGACAGGGGCCACCTACGAGCAGTACTTC. This gives the protein CASSVLGTGATYEQYF.

The rearrangement links TRBV5-4 to TRBJ2-3; possible D gene TRBD1, 6 bases. Per germline, CDR1 SGHNT and CDR2 YYREEE (reference sequence). The V end was cut by 5 bases, the J end by 0 bases, with 13 bases between. This CDR3 is 15 amino acids long. The CDR3 region is CASSRGGGSTDTQYF. The CDR3 bases are TGTGCCAGCAGTCGAGGGGGTGGCAGCACAGATACGCAGTATTTT.